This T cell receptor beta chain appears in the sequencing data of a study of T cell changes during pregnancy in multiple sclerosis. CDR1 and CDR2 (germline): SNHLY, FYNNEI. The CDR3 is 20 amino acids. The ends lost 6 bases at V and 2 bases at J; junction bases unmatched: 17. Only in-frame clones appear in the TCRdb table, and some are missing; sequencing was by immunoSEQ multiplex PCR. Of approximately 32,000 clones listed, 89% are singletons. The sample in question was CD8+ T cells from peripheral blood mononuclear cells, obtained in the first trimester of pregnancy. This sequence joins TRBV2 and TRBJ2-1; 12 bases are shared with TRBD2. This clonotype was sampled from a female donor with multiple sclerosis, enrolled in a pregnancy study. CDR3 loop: CASRKNWTSGTDLTYNEQFF. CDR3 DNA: TGTGCCAGCAGAAAAAATTGGACTAGCGGGACGGACCTAACCTACAATGAGCAGTTCTTC.